Presented here are 5 T cell receptor beta chains from one specimen sequenced in a study of cytomegalovirus exposure and HLA in healthy donors. The PCR contained 60 Vbeta and 13 Jbeta primers. Profiled with immunoSEQ multiplex PCR; TCRdb holds only in-frame clones, not every one. The repertoire has roughly 180,000 clones, around four fifths of them found once; the top ten carry 1.4%. What was sequenced was PBMCs. These receptor sequences come from a man younger than 30 in good health and CMV-seronegative.

CDR3 in DNA: TGTGCCAGCTCACCCCTCCGGACTAGCGGGAGCACAGATACGCAGTATTTT. Its protein is CASSPLRTSGSTDTQYF. The chain uses TRBV18 and TRBJ2-3, with 11 bases lining up with TRBD2. V shed 3 bases, J shed 0 bases, and the junction held 5 bases outside the gene matches. Germline CDR1 reads KGHSH; CDR2 reads LQKENI. The CDR3 totals 17 residues.

V usage is TRBV29-1 and J usage is TRBJ1-2; D is unresolved. With 7 bases removed from V and 3 bases from J, the gap between germline ends came to 9 bases. The CDR3 has 11 amino acids. Germline CDR1 SQVTM, CDR2 ANQGSEA. The CDR3 coding sequence is TGCAGCGAGCGCGGGTACTATGGCTACACCTTC. This sequence encodes CSERGYYGYTF.

V is TRBV7-2 and J is TRBJ2-1; 8 bases map to TRBD2. The CDR3 is made up of 12 amino acids. J lost 15 bases, V lost 4 bases, and 8 bases had no gene match. Germline V gene sequence: CDR1 SGHTA, CDR2 FQGNSA. The CDR3 loop reads CASSSQREIPFF. The CDR3 coding sequence is TGTGCCAGCAGCTCCCAGCGGGAGATTCCGTTCTTC.

V is TRBV2 and J is TRBJ1-5; weak D call: TRBD1 (5 bases). The V end lost 8 bases, the J end lost 3 bases, and 17 bases lay between the germline ends. Germline lookup yields CDR1 SNHLY and CDR2 FYNNEI. The CDR3 is 15 residues long. The CDR3 bases are TGTGCCAGCGCCCTAGAACAGGTTTTCAATCAGCCCCAGCATTTT. Protein: CASALEQVFNQPQHF.

This chain uses TRBV4-2 with TRBJ2-5; no definite D call. Germline CDR1 reads LGHNA; CDR2 reads YNFKEQ. The CDR3 has 14 residues. V was trimmed by 1 base and J by 7 bases, leaving 13 bases between them. CDR3 DNA: TGTGCCAGCAGCCAAGTATCGAGTCCGGGGACCCAGTACTTC. The encoded protein is CASSQVSSPGTQYF.